This TCR beta chain was recovered during a study of blood T cell repertoires in COVID-19. Study processing details: Reference gene primer amplification gave nucleated cell count estimates. Sequencing used immunoSEQ multiplex PCR; TCRdb keeps in-frame clones, though not all of them. V and J calls and clone size are as listed in that table; D and trimming were resolved from the DNA. This sample has around 280,000 clones, with 70% to 90% found just once. CDR1 and CDR2 (germline): MDHEN, SYDVKM. Trimming took off 4 bases at V and 5 bases at J, with 14 bases between the two ends. This CDR3 contains 14 residues.

The chain uses TRBV28 and TRBJ1-2; tentative D call: TRBD1 (6 bases). Sequenced: PBMCs or T cells enriched from blood (not recorded which). This TCR came from a woman in her forties who had recovered from COVID-19. CDR3 residues: CASSSQGSRYGYTF. CDR3 coding DNA: TGTGCCAGCAGTTCCCAGGGGAGTAGGTATGGCTACACCTTC.